This T cell receptor (beta chain) was recovered during a study of regulatory T cells in long-lasting Graves disease. As for time point: newly diagnosed GD, antithyroid drugs for less than 3 months. Following extraction of RNA from PBMCs, that RNA was used to make the TCR library. An endocrinology unit in Xi'an, China, supplied the patients. Arm-PCR of CDR3 regions with iRepertoire HTBI primers generated TCR beta libraries. TCRdb passed the multiplex PCR reads through MiXCR, listing each CDR3 protein once. The table includes about 380,000 distinct CDR3 sequences, roughly a sixth detected once. Study-wide results and limits: Newly diagnosed patients shared 850 to 1,000 public clonotypes; persistent patients shared more than 2,500. Segments TRBV28, TRBJ1-2 and TRBJ2-5 showed preferential usage in persistent disease.

The CDR3 spans 16 residues. Trimming at V came to 2 bases and at J to 2 bases, leaving 7 bases not matched to a gene. Germline loops: CDR1 SGHVS, CDR2 FQNEAQ. This clonotype was recorded at least ten times. The antigen is undetermined. The source of this sequence is a female donor with Graves disease. The sequences come from peripheral blood mononuclear cells (PBMCs), collected at new diagnosis, from a patient treated with antithyroid drugs. The rearrangement joins TRBV7-8 to TRBJ2-7; 9 bases align to TRBD1. The CDR3 is CASSLWSGTGPYEQYF. The CDR3 DNA sequence: TGTGCCAGCAGCTTATGGTCCGGGACAGGGCCCTACGAGCAGTACTTC.